Shown below are 2 T cell receptor beta chains from a single sample sequenced in a study of molecular identifiers for immune sequencing clone quantification (dated by TCRdb to 2017 to 2018). The receptor library was made with PCR. The instrument was an Illumina HiSeq 4000. In TCRdb, the public reads were trimmed at Q25 with fastp and aligned with MiXCR, with productive beta chains retained. Each CDR3 protein appears once, grouped with its most common genes and DNA. The sample data list roughly 320,000 distinct CDR3 sequences, and 20% to 25% of these were observed just once. 0.7% to 0.9% of the sample is taken by the ten largest. Sequenced material: naive CD8+ T cells from blood, with Jurkat cell RNA spiked in. The sample's cell subset or site label is to be understood as: FACS-sorted CD8+CD4-CCR7+CD45RA+ naive T cells. The source of these receptors is a human donor in good health. Some libraries in this study had Jurkat cell RNA spiked in.

This clonotype was found many times. J is TRBJ2-1 and V is TRBV6-6; TRBD1 aligns across 7 bases. This CDR3 comprises 12 residues. J lost 9 bases, V lost 5 bases, and 4 bases had no gene match. Germline CDR1 reads MNHNY; CDR2 reads SVGAGI (reference sequence). The CDR3 coding sequence is TGTGCCAGCAGTACCAGGGGGAGTGAGCAGTTCTTC. Its protein product is CASSTRGSEQFF.

Note on this clonotype: A read error is possible here, since a much larger clone lies one base away. The chain combines TRBV28 with TRBJ1-1, with D unresolved. Trimming removed 5 bases from V and 4 bases from J, with 14 bases in between. Germline assignment: CDR1 MDHEN and CDR2 SYDVKM. The CDR3 extends over 14 amino acids. CDR3 nucleotides: TGTGCCAGCAGTCCCTCGCTGGGCTCCACTGAAGCTTTCTTT. This translates into CASSPSLGSTEAFF.